The next 28 T cell receptor beta chains were all read from a single sample in a study of blood T cells in healthy people across ages. It was with a sample-barcoded 5' primer and a J-beta primer mix that a second PCR of roughly 7 to 12 cycles was run. MiXCR was run by TCRdb on the 5' RACE reads, yielding one entry per CDR3 protein. The sample gives about a million distinct CDR3 sequences, around 46% of which show up once; about an eighth is in the top ten. Material: blood. The receptors shown here come from a man aged 25-40 years in good health.

This clonotype was counted between two and nine times. V usage is TRBV27 and J usage is TRBJ1-5, with TRBD1 matching over 9 bases. Per the germline V gene, CDR1 is MNHEY and CDR2 is SMNVEV (reference sequence). The CDR3 has 18 residues. After removal of 4 bases from V and 0 bases from J, the junction contained 10 bases not matched to a gene. CDR3 in DNA: TGTGCCAGCAGTTCGCCCGGACAGGGGCCCTATAGCAATCAGCCCCAGCATTTT. This sequence encodes CASSSPGQGPYSNQPQHF.

This chain joins TRBV11-2 and TRBJ1-5; TRBD1 agrees at 10 bases. Germline lookup yields CDR1 SGHAT and CDR2 FQNNGV. Trimming at V came to 4 bases and at J to 7 bases, leaving 7 bases not matched to a gene. The CDR3 is 15 amino acids. The CDR3 nucleotides are TGTGCCAGCAGCTCCGGGACAGGGGTTGGGCAGCCCCAGCATTTT. It translates to CASSSGTGVGQPQHF. Drawing the rest from reference TRBV11-2 and TRBJ1-5, the complete variable domain is EAGVAQSPRYKIIEKRQSVAFWCNPISGHATLYWYQQILGQGPKLLIQFQNNGVVDDSQLPKDRFSAERLKGVDSTLKIQPAKLEDSAVYLCASSSGTGVGQPQHFGDGTRLSIL.

There are a few counts of this clonotype. A clone one base away is much larger, so this may be a read error. V and J are TRBV6-1 and TRBJ2-7; D is uncertain. Per the germline V gene, CDR1 is MNHNS and CDR2 is SASEGT. This CDR3 has 15 residues. V was shortened by 0 bases and J by 7 bases, with 16 bases between the two germline ends. The CDR3 is CASSEAGYNYNEQYF. The CDR3 region has the DNA TGTGCCAGCAGTGAAGCAGGGTATAACTACAATGAGCAGTACTTC.

The chain recombines TRBV12-3 or TRBV12-4 with TRBJ2-7; perhaps TRBD2 as D (6 bases). The germline V and J ends were trimmed by 5 bases and 2 bases, with 13 bases remaining between them. This CDR3 is built from 14 residues. CDR3 coding DNA: TGTGCCAGCAGTGCTAGCGACAGTACCTACGAGCAGTACTTC. Translation: CASSASDSTYEQYF.

This clonotype was picked up a small number of times. The chain employs TRBV9 and TRBJ2-7; D is ambiguous. CDR1 and CDR2 from the germline V gene are SGDLS and YYNGEE. CDR3 length equals 12 residues. V was cut by 3 bases and J by 6 bases, with 10 bases left in between. For the CDR3, the DNA is TGTGCCAGCAGCGAGTGGGGTAGCGAGCAGTACTTC. This gives the protein CASSEWGSEQYF.

With respect to this clonotype: Sequence at one end of the junction differs from germline and may be a read error. The rearrangement joins TRBV20-1 to TRBJ2-5; D might be TRBD2 (5 bases). This CDR3 is 13 amino acids long. Germline loops: CDR1 DFQATT, CDR2 SNEGSKA (reference sequence). The CDR3 DNA reads as TGCAGTGCCCCAGGTCATGGAGGAGAGGCCCAGTACTTC. It is translated as CSAPGHGGEAQYF.

This clonotype was seen ten or more times. The rearrangement joins TRBV28 to TRBJ2-1; D is possibly TRBD1 or TRBD2 (5 bases each). The CDR3 spans 16 residues. Germline lookup yields CDR1 MDHEN and CDR2 SYDVKM. V was trimmed by 6 bases and J by 9 bases, leaving 24 bases between them. The CDR3 here is CASSTIPGTSSGEQFF. CDR3 DNA: TGTGCCAGCAGCACCATCCCCGGGACGTCTTCAGGTGAGCAGTTCTTC.

This clonotype was picked up a small number of times. The J gene is TRBJ2-3, the V gene TRBV15, with a weak D call TRBD2 (5 bases). Trimming took 0 bases from V and 0 from J, leaving 10 bases between them. This CDR3 region has 16 residues. Looked up from germline, CDR1 is LNHNV and CDR2 is YYDKDF (reference sequence). The CDR3 coding sequence is TGTGCCACCAGCAGAGACGGGATGGGTAGCACAGATACGCAGTATTTT. As protein: CATSRDGMGSTDTQYF.

The sample holds a few counts of this clonotype. The J gene is TRBJ1-6, the V gene TRBV27; D not resolved. The germline V gene encodes CDR1 MNHEY and CDR2 SMNVEV (reference sequence). V was cut by 2 bases and J by 6 bases, with 8 bases left in between. The CDR3 is 14 residues long. CDR3 sequence reads: CASSLRPSNSPLHF. The CDR3 DNA follows: TGTGCCAGCAGTTTACGACCGTCTAATTCACCCCTCCACTTT.

This chain connects TRBV20-1 to TRBJ2-3, with 7 nucleotides matching TRBD1. The CDR3 loop spans 16 amino acids. After removal of 6 bases from V and 2 bases from J, the junction contained 14 bases not matched to a gene. CDR1 DFQATT and CDR2 SNEGSKA come from the germline V gene (reference sequence). The CDR3 sequence: CSARGTGALYTDTQYF. As DNA, the CDR3 is TGCAGTGCCCGGGGAACAGGGGCCCTTTACACAGATACGCAGTATTTT.

The chain recombines TRBV7-2 with TRBJ2-3, with 8 nucleotides matching TRBD2. Germline CDR1 and CDR2: SGHTA and FQGNSA. This CDR3 is 15 amino acids long. J gave up 6 bases and V 2 bases, and 7 bases lay outside the gene matches. CDR3 DNA sequence: TGTGCCAGCAGCTTAAAGCGGGGGCCGAGTGATACGCAGTATTTT. It translates to CASSLKRGPSDTQYF.

This clonotype was observed a handful of times. This chain uses TRBV11-2 with TRBJ2-3; unclear D gene. This CDR3 has 13 amino acids. Germline CDR1 SGHAT, CDR2 FQNNGV. V was cut by 9 bases and J by 1 base, with 11 bases left in between. CDR3 region: CASILTGTDTQYF. CDR3 nucleotide sequence: TGTGCCAGTATACTGACCGGCACAGATACGCAGTATTTT.

This clonotype occurred a few times. This chain links TRBV2 with TRBJ2-4; a weak D match, TRBD2 (6 bases). Germline V gene sequence: CDR1 SNHLY, CDR2 FYNNEI. V lost 6 bases to trimming and J lost 2 bases, with 8 bases between them. The CDR3 sequence is 13 residues long. DNA for the CDR3: TGTGCCAGCAGACTAGCACCCAAAAACATTCAGTACTTC. It encodes CASRLAPKNIQYF.

This chain joins TRBV7-2 and TRBJ2-7, with 13 bases fitting TRBD2. The CDR3 totals 16 residues. Germline values: CDR1 SGHTA, CDR2 FQGNSA. The V gene end was trimmed by 5 bases and the J gene end by 0 bases; junction bases not matched to a gene: 4. Here the CDR3 reads CASSIGTSGVSYEQYF. Written as DNA, the CDR3 is TGTGCCAGCAGCATAGGGACTAGCGGGGTCTCCTACGAGCAGTACTTC.

The chain employs TRBV20-1 and TRBJ2-3; a weak D match, TRBD1 (6 bases). V was clipped by 5 bases and J by 7 bases, with 19 bases between them. The CDR3 has 14 residues. Per germline, CDR1 DFQATT and CDR2 SNEGSKA (reference sequence). CDR3 coding DNA: TGCAGTGCTCCGCAAGGGGGAACAACTAATACGCAGTATTTT. Translating gives CSAPQGGTTNTQYF.

The chain combines TRBV20-1 with TRBJ1-2; 7 positions match TRBD1. Per the germline V gene, CDR1 is DFQATT and CDR2 is SNEGSKA (reference sequence). The length of the CDR3 is 12 residues. J lost 4 bases, V lost 3 bases, and 2 bases had no gene match. The CDR3 sequence: CSASGTVYGYTF. The CDR3 nucleotides are TGCAGTGCTAGTGGGACAGTCTATGGCTACACCTTC.

The chain combines TRBV28 with TRBJ1-5; weak D call: TRBD1 (5 bases). Germline V gene sequence: CDR1 MDHEN, CDR2 SYDVKM. Trimming took off 2 bases at V and 10 bases at J, with 15 bases between the two ends. The CDR3 sequence is 14 residues long. CDR3 sequence: CASSLGARLGPQHF. CDR3 coding DNA: TGTGCCAGCAGTTTAGGGGCCAGGTTGGGTCCCCAGCATTTT.

This chain links TRBV27 with TRBJ1-5; D is perhaps TRBD1 (6 bases). This CDR3 is built from 14 residues. V dropped 5 bases and J dropped 8 bases, with 16 bases sitting between them. Germline V lookup: CDR1 MNHEY, CDR2 SMNVEV (reference sequence). DNA for the CDR3: TGTGCCAGCAGTCAAACAGGGTTCGGGAAGCCCCAGCATTTT. It translates to CASSQTGFGKPQHF.

J is TRBJ2-1 and V is TRBV4-1; 13 nucleotides line up with TRBD2. The CDR3 spans 17 residues. Germline loops: CDR1 MGHRA, CDR2 YSYEKL. V shed 1 base and J 8 bases; nucleotides not matched to a gene: 8. The chain's CDR3 is CASSQVSLAGGRDEQFF. The CDR3, as DNA: TGCGCCAGCAGCCAAGTGTCACTAGCGGGGGGGCGGGATGAGCAGTTCTTC.

This rearrangement joins TRBV4-3 to TRBJ2-2, with no clear D. Per the germline V gene, CDR1 is LGHNA and CDR2 is YSLEER. V was clipped by 2 bases and J by 4 bases, with 11 bases between them. The CDR3 has 15 residues. For the CDR3, the DNA is TGCGCCAGCAGCCAATCGAAGAATCCCACCGGGGAGCTGTTTTTT. It encodes CASSQSKNPTGELFF.

This clonotype has just a few counts. The gene calls are TRBV20-1 and TRBJ1-2; 8 positions agree with TRBD1. V shed 5 bases, J shed 6 bases, and the junction held 8 bases outside the gene matches. Germline V CDR1 and CDR2: DFQATT, SNEGSKA (reference sequence). The length of the CDR3 is 13 residues. The CDR3 loop reads CSAGGGQGNGYTF. CDR3 DNA: TGCAGTGCTGGGGGCGGACAGGGTAATGGCTACACCTTC.

This clonotype has only a few counts. This chain uses TRBV2 with TRBJ2-2; TRBD1 aligns across 8 bases. Germline-derived CDR1 and CDR2 are SNHLY and FYNNEI. The junction had 8 bases not matched to a gene; V was cut back by 8 bases and J by 3 bases. The CDR3 spans 15 residues. The CDR3 nucleotides are TGTGCCAGCCTAACAGGGGGTCTCGACACCGGGGAGCTGTTTTTT. It is translated as CASLTGGLDTGELFF.

The table lists this clonotype with many counts. CDR3 DNA: TGCGCCAGCAGCTCGTACGGTGACTTTCTCTCAGGAAACACCATATATTTT. Amino acids: CASSSYGDFLSGNTIYF. V usage is TRBV5-1 and J usage is TRBJ1-3; D is ambiguous. CDR1 is SGHRS, CDR2 YFSETQ, per germline. The V gene lost 3 bases and the J gene lost 4 bases, with 20 bases spanning the gap. The CDR3 spans 17 residues.

This clonotype occurred a few times. CDR3 region: CASSSKGGRDTGELFF. CDR3 DNA sequence: TGTGCCAGCAGCTCGAAAGGGGGGCGCGACACCGGGGAGCTGTTTTTT. The rearrangement uses TRBV12-3 or TRBV12-4 and TRBJ2-2; TRBD1 or TRBD2 may be the D gene (6 bases each). CDR3 length: 16 amino acids. With 6 bases removed from V and 3 bases from J, the gap between germline ends came to 17 bases.

The rearrangement uses TRBV7-2 and TRBJ2-3; tentatively, D is TRBD2 (5 bases). Germline lookup yields CDR1 SGHTA and CDR2 FQGNSA. V lost 5 bases and J lost 0, with 12 bases in between. The CDR3 has 15 residues. The CDR3 is CASSPDYLSTDTQYF. The CDR3 bases are TGTGCCAGCAGCCCCGACTACCTAAGCACAGATACGCAGTATTTT. Full variable domain (remainder filled in from reference TRBV7-2 and TRBJ2-3): GAGVSQSPSNKVTEKGKDVELRCDPISGHTALYWYRQSLGQGLEFLIYFQGNSAPDKSGLPSDRFSAERTGGSVSTLTIQRTQQEDSAVYLCASSPDYLSTDTQYFGPGTRLTVL.

There are a few counts of this clonotype. The CDR3 sequence: CASSQEPGSYEQYF. The CDR3 DNA is TGTGCCAGCAGCCAAGAACCCGGATCCTACGAGCAGTACTTC. The rearrangement uses TRBV3-1 and TRBJ2-7; unclear D gene. Germline-derived CDR1 and CDR2 are LGHDT and YNNKEL (reference sequence). Between the trimmed V and J ends, which lost 0 bases and 1 base, there was a span of 7 bases. The CDR3 sequence is 14 residues long.

This chain joins TRBV6-2 or TRBV6-3 and TRBJ2-1; D may be TRBD1 or TRBD2 (6 bases each). The CDR3 spans 15 residues. V was clipped by 7 bases and J by 8 bases, with 21 bases between them. CDR1 is MNHEY, CDR2 SVGEGT, per germline. DNA of the CDR3: TGTGCCAGCATTAAGGGGGGTATAAGGGGCGATGAGCAGTTCTTC. Translating it yields CASIKGGIRGDEQFF.

CDR3 residues: CASSESAVSTYEQYF. CDR3 nucleotides: TGTGCCAGCAGTGAATCGGCGGTCAGTACCTACGAGCAGTACTTC. The chain carries TRBV25-1 and TRBJ2-7; D is undetermined. V was cut by 1 base and J by 2 bases, with 12 bases left in between. The CDR3 consists of 15 residues. Germline V gene lookup returns CDR1 MGHDK and CDR2 SYGVNS.